This T cell receptor (beta chain) was sequenced during a study of blood T cell repertoires in COVID-19. Study-level background: Researchers got acute and convalescent COVID-19 samples from the United States, Italy and Spain. PBMCs, B-cell-depleted T cells, or T cells were the source of the cDNA or gDNA that made up the material.

Germline loops: CDR1 SGDLS, CDR2 YYNGEE. The CDR3 spans 13 residues. Trimming pared 2 bases from V and 8 bases from J, leaving 14 bases between. Source study methods: For nucleated cells, counts were estimated from reference gene primer amplification. The method was immunoSEQ multiplex PCR; TCRdb's version includes in-frame clones alone and lacks a portion of them. That table is the source of V, J and clone size, and D and trimming were worked out from the DNA. The profile shows approximately 25,000 clones, roughly 88% of them singletons. V and J are TRBV9 and TRBJ2-7, with D perhaps matching TRBD1 (6 bases). Input material: peripheral blood. The receptor was isolated from an elderly woman with active or convalescent COVID-19. CDR3 in amino acids: CASSVGTSLKQYF. DNA of the CDR3: TGTGCCAGCAGCGTTGGGACAAGCCTGAAGCAGTACTTC.